Each of the 22 T cell receptor beta chains below was sequenced from the same sample in a study of cytomegalovirus exposure and HLA in healthy donors. PCR primers comprised 60 Vbeta and 13 Jbeta primers. Data came from immunoSEQ multiplex PCR; TCRdb stores just in-frame clones and leaves some out. The sample lists around 200,000 clones, approximately 80% seen once, with about 1.7% in the top ten. The sequencing sample was made of PBMCs. The receptors come from a man over 45 in good health and CMV-seronegative.

This chain connects TRBV2 to TRBJ2-5, with 9 bases lining up with TRBD2. Germline lookup yields CDR1 SNHLY and CDR2 FYNNEI. This CDR3 comprises 15 residues. Losses at the gene ends were 6 bases for V and 7 bases for J; bases not matched to a gene: 12. CDR3 region: CASRNAGTSRGTQYF. Here the CDR3 DNA reads TGTGCCAGCAGAAATGCCGGGACTAGCCGCGGGACCCAGTACTTC.

This chain joins TRBV7-3 and TRBJ1-1, with TRBD1 identical over 7 bases. The CDR3 is made up of 13 amino acids. Germline CDR1 is SGHTA and CDR2 is FQGTGA. The V and J ends lost 4 bases and 1 base, in that order; junction bases with no gene match: 0. The CDR3 sequence is CASSYRGNTEAFF. CDR3 DNA sequence: TGTGCCAGCAGCTACAGGGGGAACACTGAAGCTTTCTTT.

The gene calls are TRBV13 and TRBJ2-5, with 12 nucleotides matching TRBD2. The end of the DNA aligns better with TRBJ2-7, so the J call may be wrong. The CDR3 consists of 15 residues. Germline-derived CDR1 and CDR2 are PRHDT and FYEKMQ (reference sequence). The CDR3 coding sequence is TGTGCCAGCAGCCAATTTAGGACTAGCGGGAACGAGCAGTACTTC. Translating it yields CASSQFRTSGNEQYF.

The rearrangement joins TRBV18 to TRBJ2-7; the match to TRBD1 covers 11 bases. J was trimmed by 7 bases and V by 0 bases; bases with no gene match: 5. This CDR3 is 15 amino acids long. Germline-derived CDR1 and CDR2 are KGHSH and LQKENI. The CDR3 reads CASSPPGQGVLEQYF. The CDR3 region has the DNA TGTGCCAGCTCACCACCGGGACAGGGGGTTTTGGAGCAGTACTTC.

This clone occurred a few times. This rearrangement joins TRBV19 to TRBJ2-3; D is undetermined. Looked up from germline, CDR1 is LNHDA and CDR2 is SQIVND (reference sequence). The CDR3 covers 13 residues. V shed 6 bases and J shed 0 bases, with 7 bases lying between them. CDR3 coding DNA: TGTGCCAGTAGCAGGTATAGCACAGATACGCAGTATTTT. As protein: CASSRYSTDTQYF.

This chain joins TRBV15 and TRBJ1-5; TRBD1 matches 7 bases. V gave up 0 bases and J gave up 5 bases; unmatched junction bases: 4. The CDR3 has 15 amino acids. Germline lookup yields CDR1 LNHNV and CDR2 YYDKDF (reference sequence). This chain's CDR3 is CATSRDGTAHQPQHF. Here the CDR3 DNA reads TGTGCCACCAGCAGAGATGGGACAGCTCATCAGCCCCAGCATTTT.

This clone was observed a few times. This chain joins TRBV11-2 and TRBJ2-5; 11 bases agree with TRBD2. The ends lost 4 bases at V and 2 bases at J; junction bases unmatched: 3. The CDR3 is 15 amino acids. The germline CDR1 and CDR2 sequences are SGHAT and FQNNGV. CDR3 sequence reads: CASSSTSGVQETQYF. In nucleotides, the CDR3 is TGTGCCAGCAGCTCGACTAGCGGGGTGCAAGAGACCCAGTACTTC.

The V gene is TRBV27, the J gene TRBJ2-7; TRBD1 aligns across 7 bases. The CDR3 is 14 residues long. CDR1 is MNHEY and CDR2 is SMNVEV in the germline V gene (reference sequence). With V trimmed by 6 bases and J by 3 bases, 8 bases remained unmatched. The chain's CDR3 is CASSLGAGGYEQYF. The CDR3 bases are TGTGCCAGCAGCCTGGGGGCAGGGGGCTACGAGCAGTACTTC.

V usage is TRBV18 and J usage is TRBJ1-2, with D perhaps TRBD1 (6 bases). In germline, CDR1 is KGHSH, CDR2 LQKENI. This CDR3 spans 15 amino acids. Trimming pared 5 bases from V and 3 bases from J, leaving 16 bases between. The DNA for the CDR3 is TGTGCCAGCTCATCCACCCTGACAGGAGACTATGGCTACACCTTC. This translates into CASSSTLTGDYGYTF.

In DNA, the CDR3 is TGTGCCAGCAGCTTGGAGCCAGATAGCATCGATGGCTACACCTTC. Its translation: CASSLEPDSIDGYTF. The gene calls are TRBV5-6 and TRBJ1-2; no clear D. The V gene lost 0 bases and the J gene lost 6 bases, with 15 bases spanning the gap. Germline-derived CDR1 and CDR2 are SGHDT and YYEEEE. The CDR3 is made up of 15 amino acids.

CDR3 sequence reads: CAGGGGDEQYF. CDR3 DNA: TGTGCCGGGGGAGGGGGAGACGAGCAGTACTTC. The chain joins TRBV7-9 to TRBJ2-7, with D perhaps TRBD2 (7 bases). Per the germline V gene, CDR1 is SEHNR and CDR2 is FQNEAQ (reference sequence). With 11 bases removed from V and 5 bases from J, the gap between germline ends came to 13 bases. The CDR3 length is 11 residues.

Here the CDR3 reads CASTLLAGVGEQYF. DNA of the CDR3: TGTGCCAGCACCCTACTAGCGGGAGTCGGCGAGCAGTACTTC. V and J are TRBV7-2 and TRBJ2-7, with TRBD2 matching 11 bases. V gave up 7 bases and J gave up 6 bases; unmatched junction bases: 8. The germline gives CDR1 SGHTA, CDR2 FQGNSA. The CDR3 consists of 14 residues.

This clone was detected only a few times. The J gene is TRBJ2-3, the V gene TRBV2; tentative D call: TRBD2 (5 bases). This CDR3 is 13 amino acids long. V dropped 4 bases and J dropped 1 base, with 6 bases sitting between them. The V gene's germline CDR1 is SNHLY and CDR2 FYNNEI. CDR3 nucleotides: TGTGCCAGCAGTGCCGGGGGCACAGATACGCAGTATTTT. It translates to CASSAGGTDTQYF.

The chain uses TRBV6-1 and TRBJ1-2; 7 nucleotides agree with TRBD1. Germline values: CDR1 MNHNS, CDR2 SASEGT. This CDR3 spans 15 amino acids. V lost 3 bases to trimming and J lost 3 bases; unmatched junction nucleotides: 7. The CDR3 spells CASSDKTGIDYGYTF. In DNA form, the CDR3 reads TGTGCCAGCAGTGACAAGACAGGGATCGACTATGGCTACACCTTC.

The CDR3 sequence: CASSFGGGQGLYNEQFF. In DNA form, the CDR3 reads TGTGCCAGCAGCTTCGGGGGCGGCCAGGGACTATACAATGAGCAGTTCTTC. The chain uses TRBV7-9 and TRBJ2-1; D perhaps matches TRBD2 (7 bases). This CDR3 is 17 amino acids long. The V end lost 3 bases, the J end lost 4 bases, and 19 bases lay between the germline ends. CDR1 is SEHNR and CDR2 is FQNEAQ in the germline V gene (reference sequence).

The chain carries TRBV6-1 and TRBJ1-1; D remains unclear. Germline V CDR1 and CDR2: MNHNS, SASEGT. The CDR3 is 13 residues long. Trimming took off 7 bases at V and 2 bases at J, with 11 bases between the two ends. CDR3 DNA sequence: TGTGCCAGCACGTCAGGAATCAACACTGAAGCTTTCTTT. Amino acids: CASTSGINTEAFF.

The chain is built from TRBV7-3 and TRBJ2-7, with 11 bases aligning to TRBD1. Per germline, CDR1 SGHTA and CDR2 FQGTGA. With V trimmed by 4 bases and J by 0 bases, 2 bases remained unmatched. This CDR3 has 15 residues. CDR3 region: CASSSGTGGSYEQYF. The CDR3 coding sequence is TGTGCCAGCAGCTCCGGGACAGGGGGCTCCTACGAGCAGTACTTC.

The rearrangement links TRBV11-2 to TRBJ2-7; a possible D gene is TRBD1 (6 bases). Germline V lookup: CDR1 SGHAT, CDR2 FQNNGV. The ends were cut back, 1 base at V and 2 bases at J, with 18 bases in the middle. The CDR3 covers 17 residues. The CDR3 loop is CASSLVYGGAEAYEQYF. The CDR3, as DNA: TGTGCCAGCAGCTTAGTATATGGGGGCGCCGAGGCCTACGAGCAGTACTTC.

The J gene is TRBJ2-1, the V gene TRBV5-1; D perhaps matches TRBD1 (6 bases). V dropped 3 bases and J dropped 15 bases, with 19 bases sitting between them. CDR3 length equals 13 residues. The germline gives CDR1 SGHRS, CDR2 YFSETQ. The CDR3 DNA follows: TGCGCCAGCAGCTCCCGGGACACTTCTAAGCTGTTCTTC. Translated: CASSSRDTSKLFF.

The chain has TRBV28 and TRBJ2-2; D gene uncertain. This CDR3 is built from 12 residues. The germline gives CDR1 MDHEN, CDR2 SYDVKM. With 6 bases removed from V and 5 bases from J, the gap between germline ends came to 7 bases. CDR3 sequence (DNA): TGTGCCAGCAGGCTTCAGACCGGGGAGCTGTTTTTT. Translating gives CASRLQTGELFF. Looking up the rest from reference TRBV28 and TRBJ2-2 gives the full variable domain: DVKVTQSSRYLVKRTGEKVFLECVQDMDHENMFWYRQDPGLGLRLIYFSYDVKMKEKGDIPEGYSVSREKKERFSLILESASTNQTSMYLCASRLQTGELFFGEGSRLTVL.

The V and J genes are TRBV19 and TRBJ2-3, with 11 bases matching TRBD2. The ends lost 4 bases at V and 8 bases at J; junction bases unmatched: 11. The germline gives CDR1 LNHDA, CDR2 SQIVND (reference sequence). There are 16 residues in the CDR3. CDR3 loop: CASSRLTSGSPPTQYF. The DNA for the CDR3 is TGTGCCAGTAGTAGGCTCACTAGCGGGAGCCCTCCTACGCAGTATTTT. Full variable domain (remainder filled in from reference TRBV19 and TRBJ2-3): DGGITQSPKYLFRKEGQNVTLSCEQNLNHDAMYWYRQDPGQGLRLIYYSQIVNDFQKGDIAEGYSVSREKKESFPLTVTSAQKNPTAFYLCASSRLTSGSPPTQYFGPGTRLTVL.

The rearrangement links TRBV28 to TRBJ2-7; possible D gene TRBD1, 6 bases. Trimming stripped 8 bases from V and 7 bases from J, with 18 bases between. The germline CDR1 and CDR2 sequences are MDHEN and SYDVKM. This CDR3 spans 13 amino acids. In nucleotides, the CDR3 is TGTGCCAGCGGATCCCCCGCCAGGGGTGAGCAGTACTTC. Its translation is CASGSPARGEQYF.